One sample yielded the 20 T cell receptor beta chains listed below, sequenced in a study of blood T cell repertoires in COVID-19. Some clones are missing from TCRdb's copy, which holds only in-frame ones; the method was immunoSEQ multiplex PCR. Here the sample spans 100,000 to 150,000 clones, approximately 81% being singletons. The sample was peripheral blood. These receptors were collected from a man aged 60 to 75 with acute or convalescent COVID-19.

V and J are TRBV5-1 and TRBJ2-3, with TRBD1 as a possible D gene (6 bases). The CDR3 has 15 amino acids. Trimming took off 4 bases at V and 1 base at J, with 13 bases between the two ends. The germline V gene encodes CDR1 SGHRS and CDR2 YFSETQ. DNA of the CDR3: TGCGCCAGCAGCCCGACAGGCCGGGGCACAGATACGCAGTATTTT. Translated, it gives CASSPTGRGTDTQYF. Based on the CDR3 plus reference TRBV5-1 and TRBJ2-3, the full variable domain is KAGVTQTPRYLIKTRGQQVTLSCSPISGHRSVSWYQQTPGQGLQFLFEYFSETQRNKGNFPGRFSGRQFSNSRSEMNVSTLELGDSALYLCASSPTGRGTDTQYFGPGTRLTVL.

This sequence joins TRBV5-1 and TRBJ1-1; 8 nucleotides match TRBD1. CDR3 size: 16 residues. Germline V lookup: CDR1 SGHRS, CDR2 YFSETQ. The V and J ends lost 0 bases and 5 bases, in that order; junction bases with no gene match: 9. This CDR3 reads CASSLVPQGALTEAFF. In nucleotides, the CDR3 is TGCGCCAGCAGCTTGGTACCGCAGGGGGCGCTTACTGAAGCTTTCTTT.

This clone was found once. This sequence joins TRBV10-1 and TRBJ2-3, with D tentatively TRBD2 (6 bases). Per the germline V gene, CDR1 is WNHNN and CDR2 is SYGVQD (reference sequence). V was clipped by 3 bases and J by 4 bases, with 14 bases between them. The CDR3 has 15 residues. CDR3 region: CASSEAPGSPDTQYF. The CDR3 nucleotides read TGCGCCAGCAGTGAAGCTCCCGGGAGCCCAGATACGCAGTATTTT.

This chain joins TRBV6-5 and TRBJ2-7; 10 positions match TRBD2. V lost 0 bases to trimming and J lost 2 bases; unmatched junction nucleotides: 4. Germline V gene data show CDR1 as MNHEY and CDR2 as SVGAGI. This CDR3 spans 16 amino acids. Written as DNA, the CDR3 is TGTGCCAGCAGTTACTCCCCCACTAGCGGGGCCTACGAGCAGTACTTC. Amino acid sequence: CASSYSPTSGAYEQYF.

This sequence joins TRBV7-9 and TRBJ1-4; no firm D call. V lost 7 bases and J lost 6, with 18 bases in between. The germline CDR1 and CDR2 sequences are SEHNR and FQNEAQ (reference sequence). This CDR3 spans 15 amino acids. CDR3 residues: CASTRPVSGDEKLFF. CDR3 DNA: TGTGCCAGCACCCGCCCCGTTTCCGGGGATGAAAAACTGTTTTTT.

The chain combines TRBV6-2 or TRBV6-3 with TRBJ2-3; D call uncertain. The CDR3 length is 15 residues. CDR1 and CDR2 (germline): MNHEY, SVGEGT. V was shortened by 2 bases and J by 4 bases, with 13 bases between the two germline ends. The CDR3 loop is CASSYVGSNSDTQYF. The CDR3 DNA reads as TGTGCCAGCAGTTACGTCGGGTCGAATTCAGATACGCAGTATTTT.

The V gene is TRBV13, the J gene TRBJ2-7; 10 bases align to TRBD2. CDR3 length equals 16 residues. Germline lookup yields CDR1 PRHDT and CDR2 FYEKMQ (reference sequence). Trimming took 5 bases from V and 2 from J; bases not matched to a gene: 9. Here the CDR3 DNA reads TGTGCCAGCAGCGGCCGGACTAGCGGACATACCTACGAGCAGTACTTC. Protein product: CASSGRTSGHTYEQYF.

The chain is built from TRBV18 and TRBJ2-5; TRBD2 aligns across 11 bases. CDR3 size: 14 residues. Germline V gene lookup returns CDR1 KGHSH and CDR2 LQKENI. Trimming took 8 bases from V and 5 from J; bases not matched to a gene: 7. CDR3 bases: TGTGCCAGCGAAACTAGCGGGAGAAGGGAGACCCAGTACTTC. Translation gives CASETSGRRETQYF.

This clone was detected only a few times. This chain links TRBV28 with TRBJ2-1, with TRBD2 matching over 7 bases. The CDR3 spans 15 residues. Germline V lookup: CDR1 MDHEN, CDR2 SYDVKM. Trimming cost V 7 bases and J 5 bases; bases outside gene matches: 11. CDR3 amino acids: CASKGISSGDNEQFF. The DNA for the CDR3 is TGTGCCAGCAAGGGAATTTCTAGCGGAGACAATGAGCAGTTCTTC.

The J gene is TRBJ1-1, the V gene TRBV24-1; D call uncertain. Germline values: CDR1 KGHDR, CDR2 SFDVKD. This CDR3 is 13 amino acids long. V shed 8 bases and J shed 4 bases, with 13 bases lying between them. CDR3 DNA: TGTGCCACCATAGGCCCTCGGGGCACTGAAGCTTTCTTT. This translates into CATIGPRGTEAFF.

The rearrangement links TRBV3-1 (or the pseudogene TRBV3-2) to TRBJ1-1; D is ambiguous. Trimming took off 0 bases at V and 11 bases at J, with 13 bases between the two ends. The CDR3 covers 13 residues. The germline V gene has CDR1 LGHDT and CDR2 YNNKEL (reference sequence). The CDR3 spells CASSQDPDGGAFF. In DNA, the CDR3 is TGTGCCAGCAGCCAAGATCCGGACGGAGGTGCTTTCTTT.

The chain joins TRBV19 to TRBJ1-1; D not resolved. Germline V gene sequence: CDR1 LNHDA, CDR2 SQIVND (reference sequence). The CDR3 contains 14 residues. V lost 5 bases and J 0 bases, leaving 10 bases between the germline ends. The CDR3 DNA follows: TGTGCCAGTAGTCCCGGTTCTATGAACACTGAAGCTTTCTTT. Its translation: CASSPGSMNTEAFF.

This sequence joins TRBV10-2 and TRBJ1-1; D gene ambiguous. V dropped 2 bases and J dropped 0 bases, with 7 bases sitting between them. The CDR3 is 14 residues long. Germline V lookup: CDR1 WSHSY, CDR2 SAAADI. The CDR3 DNA follows: TGCGCCAGCAGTGAGACTGTGATGAACACTGAAGCTTTCTTT. It yields the protein CASSETVMNTEAFF.

The chain couples TRBV2 to TRBJ1-1, with a tentative D call TRBD1 (6 bases). Germline V gene data show CDR1 as SNHLY and CDR2 as FYNNEI. This CDR3 comprises 14 residues. Trimming shortened V by 7 bases and J by 2 bases, and 14 bases separated the two germline ends. CDR3 amino acids: CASTTGQTNTEAFF. In DNA, the CDR3 is TGTGCCAGCACCACAGGGCAGACTAACACTGAAGCTTTCTTT.

The chain links TRBV2 to TRBJ2-5, with TRBD2 as a possible D gene (6 bases). CDR3 size: 15 residues. V was clipped by 7 bases and J by 1 base, with 16 bases between them. Germline lookup yields CDR1 SNHLY and CDR2 FYNNEI. The CDR3 region has the DNA TGTGCCAGCACTCTTCCCGGGGGTCCCCAAGAGACCCAGTACTTC. Encoded protein: CASTLPGGPQETQYF. The full variable domain, completed using reference TRBV2 and TRBJ2-5, is EPEVTQTPSHQVTQMGQEVILRCVPISNHLYFYWYRQILGQKVEFLVSFYNNEISEKSEIFDDQFSVERPDGSNFTLKIRSTKLEDSAMYFCASTLPGGPQETQYFGPGTRLLVL.

This clone has a handful of counts. J is TRBJ1-1 and V is TRBV19; 7 bases line up with TRBD1. Per germline, CDR1 LNHDA and CDR2 SQIVND (reference sequence). The CDR3 extends over 14 amino acids. V shed 7 bases and J 1 base; nucleotides not matched to a gene: 6. In nucleotides, the CDR3 is TGTGCCAGTAACCTCCAGGGGGGGAACACTGAAGCTTTCTTT. Translated, it gives CASNLQGGNTEAFF.

CDR3 loop: CASSLRLYEQYF. The CDR3 DNA reads as TGTGCCAGCAGTCTCCGACTCTACGAGCAGTACTTC. V is TRBV28 and J is TRBJ2-7, with D unclear. This CDR3 contains 12 residues. The ends were cut back, 5 bases at V and 3 bases at J, with 8 bases in the middle. CDR1 is MDHEN, CDR2 SYDVKM, per germline.

The V and J genes are TRBV15 and TRBJ2-3; D unresolved. CDR3 length: 16 residues. V lost 0 bases, J lost 0 bases, and 10 bases lay in between. CDR1 and CDR2 from the germline V gene are LNHNV and YYDKDF (reference sequence). CDR3 in amino acids: CATSRDGGLSTDTQYF. The CDR3 region has the DNA TGTGCCACCAGCAGAGATGGCGGCCTTAGCACAGATACGCAGTATTTT.

The chain couples TRBV5-8 to TRBJ2-5; perhaps TRBD1 as D (5 bases). V lost 4 bases, J lost 1 base, and 14 bases lay in between. CDR1 is SGHTS and CDR2 is YDEGEE in the germline V gene. CDR3 size: 15 residues. The chain's CDR3 is CASSRGAGLQETQYF. DNA of the CDR3: TGTGCCAGCAGCCGTGGGGCAGGCCTCCAAGAGACCCAGTACTTC.

This rearrangement joins TRBV4-2 to TRBJ2-2, with 10 bases lining up with TRBD2. This CDR3 contains 17 residues. Germline CDR1 is LGHNA and CDR2 is YNFKEQ. The V and J ends lost 4 bases and 5 bases, in that order; junction bases with no gene match: 10. The DNA for the CDR3 is TGTGCCAGCAGCCGCCCAGGGACTAGCGAAGTGACCGGGGAGCTGTTTTTT. Its translation: CASSRPGTSEVTGELFF.